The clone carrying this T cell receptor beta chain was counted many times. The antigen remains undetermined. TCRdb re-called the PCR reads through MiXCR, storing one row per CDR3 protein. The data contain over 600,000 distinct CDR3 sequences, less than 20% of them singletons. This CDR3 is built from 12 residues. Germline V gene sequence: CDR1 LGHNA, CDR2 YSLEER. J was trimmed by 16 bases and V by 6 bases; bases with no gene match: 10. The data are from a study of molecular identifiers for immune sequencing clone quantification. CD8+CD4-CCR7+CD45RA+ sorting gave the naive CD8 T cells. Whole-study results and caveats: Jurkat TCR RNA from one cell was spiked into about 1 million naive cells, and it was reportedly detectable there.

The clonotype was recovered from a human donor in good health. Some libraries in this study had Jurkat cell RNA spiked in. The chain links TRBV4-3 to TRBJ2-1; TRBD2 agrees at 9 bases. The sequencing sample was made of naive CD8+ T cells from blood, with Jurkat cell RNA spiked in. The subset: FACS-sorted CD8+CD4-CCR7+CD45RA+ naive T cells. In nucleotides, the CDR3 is TGCGCCAGCAGTACTCCCGGGACTAGCTTTTTCTTC. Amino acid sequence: CASSTPGTSFFF.